One TCR beta chain is described in this entry. TCRdb's table, derived via immunoSEQ multiplex PCR, lists solely in-frame clones and lacks some. The table shows 250,000 or so clones, with about 83% occurring only once. These data belong to a study of blood T cell repertoires in COVID-19. On the study more broadly: Donors in the United States, Italy and Spain gave samples during acute or convalescent COVID-19. PBMCs, B-cell-depleted T cells, or T cells provided the cDNA or gDNA that made up the material.

The germline gives CDR1 SGHVS, CDR2 FNYEAQ. The ends lost 5 bases at V and 4 bases at J; junction bases unmatched: 7. The CDR3 runs 16 residues. The receptor was isolated from a human donor in a cohort sampled during active COVID-19. The chain combines TRBV7-6 with TRBJ2-5, with 13 bases lining up with TRBD2. The material sequenced was peripheral blood. CDR3 DNA: TGTGCCAGCAGCCCGGGGACTAGCGGGATAAGAGAGACCCAGTACTTC. It specifies CASSPGTSGIRETQYF.